These 23 T cell receptor beta chains originate from one sample sequenced in a study of CD8 T cells in Susac syndrome. A quantity of about 0.5 to 1 ug RNA underwent reverse transcription using random hexamers. TCRdb recomputed calls from the immunoSEQ multiplex PCR reads with MiXCR, one row per CDR3 protein. The sample shows 250,000 to 300,000 distinct CDR3 sequences, 85% of them seen only once. Material: CD8+ T cells from PBMCs. These receptors came from a human donor with multiple sclerosis.

The genes are TRBV7-9 and TRBJ2-1; TRBD1 or TRBD2 may be the D gene (5 bases each). This CDR3 spans 17 amino acids. Looked up from germline, CDR1 is SEHNR and CDR2 is FQNEAQ (reference sequence). V lost 0 bases and J 7 bases, leaving 19 bases between the germline ends. CDR3 DNA sequence: TGTGCCAGCAGCTTAGCGCGAGGGGCGGTTGGGGATAATGAGCAGTTCTTC. It specifies CASSLARGAVGDNEQFF.

The chain joins TRBV6-2 or TRBV6-3 to TRBJ2-1, with D unresolved. Germline V gives CDR1 MNHEY, CDR2 SVGEGT. V lost 7 bases to trimming and J lost 5 bases, with 15 bases between them. The length of the CDR3 is 14 residues. CDR3 nucleotides: TGTGCCAGCACCATACGCCTAGGGAACAATGAGCAGTTCTTC. It translates to CASTIRLGNNEQFF.

The rearrangement joins TRBV27 to TRBJ2-1; D unclear. The CDR3 has 12 amino acids. Germline-derived CDR1 and CDR2 are MNHEY and SMNVEV (reference sequence). V lost 5 bases, J lost 6 bases, and 8 bases lay in between. The CDR3 sequence: CASSRGTNEQFF. DNA of the CDR3: TGTGCCAGCAGTCGCGGAACCAATGAGCAGTTCTTC.

The V call is TRBV9, the J call TRBJ2-1; 8 nucleotides agree with TRBD1. CDR3 length equals 15 residues. With V trimmed by 1 base and J by 5 bases, 5 bases remained unmatched. Per germline, CDR1 SGDLS and CDR2 YYNGEE. CDR3 coding DNA: TGTGCCAGCAGCGTAACAGGGGGGCAACACAATGAGCAGTTCTTC. It yields the protein CASSVTGGQHNEQFF.

V gene TRBV12-3 or TRBV12-4 combines with J gene TRBJ2-3; 8 bases are a match to TRBD2. The CDR3 runs to 17 residues. V dropped 2 bases and J dropped 8; count of bases not matched to a gene: 15. Here the CDR3 reads CASSLPPLAGTWGTQYF. CDR3 DNA sequence: TGTGCCAGCAGTTTACCCCCCTTAGCGGGAACATGGGGTACGCAGTATTTT.

The chain couples TRBV5-4 to TRBJ2-1; 9 bases align to TRBD1. J gave up 10 bases and V 3 bases, and 11 bases lay outside the gene matches. The CDR3 has 15 amino acids. Germline V CDR1 and CDR2: SGHNT, YYREEE (reference sequence). CDR3 nucleotide sequence: TGTGCCAGCAGCTATGGACAGGGGACTCGACACGAGCAGTTCTTC. It specifies CASSYGQGTRHEQFF.

The chain uses TRBV6-5 and TRBJ2-2; D assignment may be TRBD1 or TRBD2 (6 bases each). V lost 2 bases and J lost 4, with 17 bases in between. This CDR3 region has 17 residues. Germline-derived CDR1 and CDR2 are MNHEY and SVGAGI. The CDR3, as DNA: TGTGCCAGCAGTTACGGGGCAGGGGAGGTTGGCACCGGGGAGCTGTTTTTT. This codes for CASSYGAGEVGTGELFF.

The rearrangement links TRBV20-1 to TRBJ2-7; 8 positions match TRBD1. The CDR3 totals 16 residues. J lost 6 bases, V lost 0 bases, and 13 bases had no gene match. CDR1 is DFQATT, CDR2 SNEGSKA, per germline (reference sequence). Written as DNA, the CDR3 is TGCAGTGCTAGAGATTCCCTGGGACAGGCCCTCTCCGAGCAGTACTTC. This gives the protein CSARDSLGQALSEQYF.

This clonotype was found a few times. The CDR3 DNA reads TGTGCCAGCAGCATACCCACAGATACGCAGTATTTT. Protein product: CASSIPTDTQYF. The chain carries TRBV7-6 and TRBJ2-3; no definite D call. V lost 5 bases, J lost 2 bases, and 5 bases lay in between. The CDR3 is made up of 12 amino acids. Germline CDR1 and CDR2: SGHVS and FNYEAQ.

The chain uses TRBV5-1 and TRBJ1-1, with no clear D. There are 15 residues in the CDR3. V gave up 0 bases and J gave up 0 bases, with 9 bases separating them. Germline-derived CDR1 and CDR2 are SGHRS and YFSETQ. CDR3 protein: CASSLGKGMNTEAFF. CDR3 DNA: TGCGCCAGCAGCTTGGGAAAGGGAATGAACACTGAAGCTTTCTTT.

This chain links TRBV12-3 or TRBV12-4 with TRBJ2-5; D remains unclear. The germline V and J ends were trimmed by 3 bases and 5 bases, with 10 bases remaining between them. The CDR3 contains 13 residues. The CDR3 loop is CASSFQVIETQYF. CDR3 DNA sequence: TGTGCCAGCAGTTTTCAGGTGATTGAGACCCAGTACTTC.

The rearrangement links TRBV30 to TRBJ1-2; D gene ambiguous. Germline V CDR1 and CDR2: GTSNPN, SVGIG (reference sequence). Trimming removed 2 bases at V and 4 bases at J, with 5 bases between. CDR3 length equals 11 residues. This CDR3 reads CAWSFGYGYTF. The CDR3 bases are TGTGCCTGGAGTTTCGGCTATGGCTACACCTTC.

This clonotype was counted between two and nine times. V is TRBV5-4 and J is TRBJ1-5, with TRBD1 matching over 8 bases. V shed 4 bases, J shed 4 bases, and the junction held 7 bases outside the gene matches. CDR1 SGHNT and CDR2 YYREEE come from the germline V gene (reference sequence). The CDR3 extends over 15 amino acids. As DNA, the CDR3 is TGTGCCAGCAGCCGTGACAGGGGCGAAAATCAGCCCCAGCATTTT. Protein sequence: CASSRDRGENQPQHF.

This clonotype turned up a few times. The chain links TRBV7-8 to TRBJ2-7; TRBD1 matches at 7 bases. Germline V gives CDR1 SGHVS, CDR2 FQNEAQ. The CDR3 consists of 12 residues. V was clipped by 10 bases and J by 3 bases; unmatched bases: 6. The CDR3 DNA reads as TGTGCCACCGGGACAGAAAGCTACGAGCAGTACTTC. Protein product: CATGTESYEQYF.

The V call is TRBV7-9, the J call TRBJ2-1; TRBD2 agrees at 9 bases. CDR1 is SEHNR and CDR2 is FQNEAQ in the germline V gene (reference sequence). The CDR3 contains 17 residues. V was pared by 5 bases and J by 9 bases, with 17 bases of the junction left unmatched. The CDR3 is CASSPSLAGEVLGEQFF. CDR3 DNA: TGTGCCAGCAGCCCCAGCTTAGCGGGAGAAGTGTTGGGTGAGCAGTTCTTC.

This clonotype was counted a single time. The J gene is TRBJ1-1, the V gene TRBV4-1; D is possibly TRBD1 (6 bases). From germline, CDR1 is MGHRA and CDR2 YSYEKL. Trimming removed 4 bases at V and 0 bases at J, with 9 bases between. The CDR3 totals 14 residues. The CDR3 nucleotides read TGCGCCAGCAGCCCTGGGGACATGAACACTGAAGCTTTCTTT. Translating gives CASSPGDMNTEAFF.

The chain is built from TRBV10-3 and TRBJ2-7; TRBD1 agrees at 8 bases. J gave up 3 bases and V 3 bases, and 7 bases lay outside the gene matches. In germline, CDR1 is ENHRY, CDR2 SYGVKD. The CDR3 length is 15 residues. The CDR3 sequence: CAISDIPGQDYEQYF. The DNA of the CDR3 is TGTGCCATCAGTGACATTCCGGGACAGGACTACGAGCAGTACTTC.

This clonotype was found a few times. The chain joins TRBV4-2 to TRBJ1-1, with D maybe TRBD1 (5 bases). V lost 0 bases and J 5 bases, leaving 16 bases between the germline ends. The CDR3 is 16 residues long. Per the germline V gene, CDR1 is LGHNA and CDR2 is YNFKEQ. This CDR3 is CASSQDPLAGPTEAFF. The CDR3 coding sequence is TGTGCCAGCAGCCAAGATCCCCTCGCAGGGCCAACTGAAGCTTTCTTT.

This rearrangement joins TRBV4-1 to TRBJ2-3; D unresolved. The CDR3 has 12 amino acids. CDR1 is MGHRA and CDR2 is YSYEKL in the germline V gene. The V end lost 2 bases, the J end lost 3 bases, and 3 bases lay between the germline ends. CDR3 amino acids: CASSQMTDTQYF. The CDR3, as DNA: TGCGCCAGCAGCCAAATGACAGATACGCAGTATTTT.

The chain links TRBV6-5 to TRBJ1-2, with D possibly matching TRBD1 (5 bases). This CDR3 is 13 amino acids long. The ends were cut back, 8 bases at V and 8 bases at J, with 18 bases in the middle. Germline CDR1 MNHEY, CDR2 SVGAGI. The CDR3 region has the DNA TGTGCCAGCGTTTACTTCCGGCGGGGGGGCTACACCTTC. This sequence encodes CASVYFRRGGYTF.

This chain links TRBV7-6 with TRBJ2-7, with D possibly being TRBD1 (5 bases). V was trimmed by 5 bases and J by 0 bases, leaving 11 bases between them. The CDR3 runs 14 residues. Germline CDR1 and CDR2: SGHVS and FNYEAQ. This CDR3 reads CASSDSIASYEQYF. CDR3 in DNA: TGTGCCAGCAGCGACAGTATAGCCTCCTACGAGCAGTACTTC.

The chain joins TRBV19 to TRBJ2-2; unclear D gene. CDR3 size: 14 residues. CDR1 and CDR2 (germline): LNHDA, SQIVND (reference sequence). Trimming cost V 7 bases and J 1 base, with 10 bases left between them. DNA for the CDR3: TGTGCCAGTATTTTGGGCGTGAACACCGGGGAGCTGTTTTTT. It translates to CASILGVNTGELFF.

This clonotype was counted once. V and J are TRBV2 and TRBJ1-1; no clear D. This CDR3 has 12 residues. Per germline, CDR1 SNHLY and CDR2 FYNNEI. The ends were cut back, 4 bases at V and 4 bases at J, with 7 bases in the middle. The CDR3 protein is CASSGFRTEAFF. The CDR3 bases are TGTGCCAGCAGTGGGTTCCGCACTGAAGCTTTCTTT.